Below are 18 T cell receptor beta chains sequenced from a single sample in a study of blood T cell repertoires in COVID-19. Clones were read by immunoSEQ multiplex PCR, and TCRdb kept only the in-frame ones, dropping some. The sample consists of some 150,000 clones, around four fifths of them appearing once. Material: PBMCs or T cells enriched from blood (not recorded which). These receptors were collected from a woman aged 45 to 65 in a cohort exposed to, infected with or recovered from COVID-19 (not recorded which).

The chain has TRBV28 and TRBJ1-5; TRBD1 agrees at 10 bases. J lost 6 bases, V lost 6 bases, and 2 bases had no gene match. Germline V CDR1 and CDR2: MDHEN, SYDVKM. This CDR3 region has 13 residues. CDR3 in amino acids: CASRWTGGQPQHF. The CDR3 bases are TGTGCCAGCAGGTGGACAGGGGGTCAGCCCCAGCATTTT.

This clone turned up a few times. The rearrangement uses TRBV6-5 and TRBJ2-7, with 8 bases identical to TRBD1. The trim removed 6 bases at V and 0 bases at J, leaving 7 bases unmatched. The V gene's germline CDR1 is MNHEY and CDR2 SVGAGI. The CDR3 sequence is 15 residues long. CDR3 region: CASRIPGQASYEQYF. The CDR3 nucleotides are TGTGCCAGCAGAATTCCGGGACAGGCCTCCTACGAGCAGTACTTC.

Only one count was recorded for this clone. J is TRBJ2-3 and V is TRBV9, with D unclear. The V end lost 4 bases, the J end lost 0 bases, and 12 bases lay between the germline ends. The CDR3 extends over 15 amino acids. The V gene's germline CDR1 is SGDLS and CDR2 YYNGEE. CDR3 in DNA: TGTGCCAGCAGCCCACTATCTTATAGCACAGATACGCAGTATTTT. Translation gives CASSPLSYSTDTQYF.

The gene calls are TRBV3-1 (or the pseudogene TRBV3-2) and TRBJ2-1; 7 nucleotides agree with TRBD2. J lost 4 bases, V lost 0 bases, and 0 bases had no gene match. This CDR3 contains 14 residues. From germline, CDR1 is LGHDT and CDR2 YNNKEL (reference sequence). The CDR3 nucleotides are TGTGCCAGCAGCCAAGAGCGGGAGTACAATGAGCAGTTCTTC. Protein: CASSQEREYNEQFF.

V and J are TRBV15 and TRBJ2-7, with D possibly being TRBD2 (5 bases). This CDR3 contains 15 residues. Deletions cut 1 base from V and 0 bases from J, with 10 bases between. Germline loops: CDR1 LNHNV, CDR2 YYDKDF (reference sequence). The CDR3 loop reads CATSRALSDSYEQYF. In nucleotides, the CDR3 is TGTGCCACCAGCAGAGCGCTTAGCGACTCCTACGAGCAGTACTTC.

DNA of the CDR3: TGCAGTGCTAGTAGACAGGAACGACAGCCCCAGCATTTT. This gives the protein CSASRQERQPQHF. V usage is TRBV20-1 and J usage is TRBJ1-5, with a possible D match to TRBD1 (6 bases). This CDR3 contains 13 residues. The germline gives CDR1 DFQATT, CDR2 SNEGSKA (reference sequence). Trimming took 3 bases from V and 7 from J, leaving 13 bases between them.

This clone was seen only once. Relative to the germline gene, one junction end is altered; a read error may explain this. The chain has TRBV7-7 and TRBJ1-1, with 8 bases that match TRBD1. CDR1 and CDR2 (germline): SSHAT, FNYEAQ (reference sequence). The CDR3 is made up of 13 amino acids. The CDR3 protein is CASSRTGWTEAFF. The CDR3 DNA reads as TGTGCTAGCAGCAGGACAGGGTGGACTGAAGCTTTCTTT.

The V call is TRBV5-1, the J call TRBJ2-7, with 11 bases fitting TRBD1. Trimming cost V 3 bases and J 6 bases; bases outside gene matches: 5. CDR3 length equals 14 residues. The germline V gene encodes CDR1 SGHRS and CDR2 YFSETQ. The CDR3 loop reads CASSSPGQGGEQYF. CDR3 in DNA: TGCGCCAGCAGCTCCCCGGGACAGGGGGGCGAGCAGTACTTC.

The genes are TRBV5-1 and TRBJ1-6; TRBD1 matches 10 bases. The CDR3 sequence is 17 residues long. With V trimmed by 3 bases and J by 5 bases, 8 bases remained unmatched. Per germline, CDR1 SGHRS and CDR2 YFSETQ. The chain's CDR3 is CASSSERTGGNNSPLHF. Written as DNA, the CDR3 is TGCGCCAGCAGCTCGGAAAGGACAGGGGGTAATAATTCACCCCTCCACTTT.

The CDR3 DNA reads as TGCGCCAGCAGCTTGGATGGACCGGGAGAGTCCTACGAGCAGTACTTC. Translating it yields CASSLDGPGESYEQYF. The V gene is TRBV5-1, the J gene TRBJ2-7; D is perhaps TRBD2 (6 bases). CDR3 length: 16 residues. V dropped 0 bases and J dropped 1 base, with 14 bases sitting between them. CDR1 is SGHRS and CDR2 is YFSETQ in the germline V gene.

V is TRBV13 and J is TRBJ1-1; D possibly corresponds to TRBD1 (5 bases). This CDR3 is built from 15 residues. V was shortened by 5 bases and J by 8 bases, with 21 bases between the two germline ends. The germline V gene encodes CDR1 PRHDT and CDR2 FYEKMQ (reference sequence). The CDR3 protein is CASSQTVPGGVEAFF. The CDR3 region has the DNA TGTGCCAGCAGCCAGACAGTTCCCGGGGGTGTCGAAGCTTTCTTT.

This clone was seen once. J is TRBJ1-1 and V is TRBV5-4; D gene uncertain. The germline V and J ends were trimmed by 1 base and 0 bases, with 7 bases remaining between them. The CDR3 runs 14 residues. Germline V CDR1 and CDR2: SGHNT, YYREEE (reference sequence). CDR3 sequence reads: CASSLNRLNTEAFF. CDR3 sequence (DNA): TGTGCCAGCAGCTTGAACAGACTGAACACTGAAGCTTTCTTT.

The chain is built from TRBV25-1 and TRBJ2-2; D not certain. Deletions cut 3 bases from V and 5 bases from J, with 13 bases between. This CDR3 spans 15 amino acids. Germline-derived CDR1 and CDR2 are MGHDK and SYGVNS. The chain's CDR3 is CASSEWRTGTGELFF. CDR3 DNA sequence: TGTGCCAGCAGTGAGTGGAGAACGGGTACCGGGGAGCTGTTTTTT.

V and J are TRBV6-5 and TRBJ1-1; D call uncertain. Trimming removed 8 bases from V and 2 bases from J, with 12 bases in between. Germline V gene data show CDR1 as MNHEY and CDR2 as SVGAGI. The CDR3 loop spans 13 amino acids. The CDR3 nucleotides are TGTGCCAGCCAGGAGGACGGAAACACTGAAGCTTTCTTT. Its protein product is CASQEDGNTEAFF.

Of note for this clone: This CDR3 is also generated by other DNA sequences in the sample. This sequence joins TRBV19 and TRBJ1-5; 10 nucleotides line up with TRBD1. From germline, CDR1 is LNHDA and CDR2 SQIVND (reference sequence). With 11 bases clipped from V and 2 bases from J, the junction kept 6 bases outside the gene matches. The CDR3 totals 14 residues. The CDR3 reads CASSGTGGNQPQHF. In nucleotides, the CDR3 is TGTGCCTCATCCGGGACAGGGGGCAATCAGCCCCAGCATTTT.

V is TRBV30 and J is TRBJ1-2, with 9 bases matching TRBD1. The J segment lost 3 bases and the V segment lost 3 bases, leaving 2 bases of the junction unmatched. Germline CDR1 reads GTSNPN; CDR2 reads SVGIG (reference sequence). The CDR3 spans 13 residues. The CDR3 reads CAWSTGGDYGYTF. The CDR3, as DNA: TGTGCCTGGAGCACAGGGGGCGACTATGGCTACACCTTC.

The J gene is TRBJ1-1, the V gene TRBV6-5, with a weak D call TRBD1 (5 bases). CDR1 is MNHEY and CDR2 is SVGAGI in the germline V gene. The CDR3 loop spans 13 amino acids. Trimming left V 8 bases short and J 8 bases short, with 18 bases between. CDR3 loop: CASHATGGWEAFF. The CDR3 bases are TGTGCCAGCCACGCTACGGGGGGATGGGAAGCTTTCTTT.

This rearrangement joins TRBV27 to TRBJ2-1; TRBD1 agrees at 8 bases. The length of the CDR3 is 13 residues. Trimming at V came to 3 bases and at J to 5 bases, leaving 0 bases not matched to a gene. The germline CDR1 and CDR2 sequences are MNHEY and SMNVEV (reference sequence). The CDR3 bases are TGTGCCAGCAGTTTCAGGGGGCACAATGAGCAGTTCTTC. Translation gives CASSFRGHNEQFF.